This T cell receptor (beta chain) stems from a study of shared clonotypes between healthy human individuals. Regarding the study as a whole: It was only blood that was sampled, and tissue repertoires likely differ. Donor scarcity curtailed the genetic and exposure-history diversity represented herein.

Measured with immunoSEQ multiplex PCR; TCRdb has only the in-frame clones, and not every one. The sample has roughly 500,000 clones; approximately 84% are singletons. A word on this clone: Its antigen is undetermined.

The CDR3 contains 14 residues. Germline V lookup: CDR1 SGHRS, CDR2 YFSETQ. V lost 0 bases and J lost 13, with 19 bases in between. This TCR derives from a woman in her forties in good health. Some clones in this sample may be carry-over from other donors' samples. The chain joins TRBV5-1 to TRBJ1-2; D may be TRBD1 (5 bases). Sequenced sample: PBMCs. The chain's CDR3 is CASSLGPTGHRSTF. The CDR3 bases are TGCGCCAGCAGCTTGGGCCCAACAGGCCATCGGAGCACCTTC.